These 24 T cell receptor beta chains were all obtained from the same sample, sequenced in a study of cytomegalovirus exposure and HLA in healthy donors. PCR used 60 Vbeta primers and 13 Jbeta primers. The method was immunoSEQ multiplex PCR; TCRdb's version includes in-frame clones alone and lacks a portion of them. The sample contains about 130,000 clones, approximately 74% of which appear only once. Sample: PBMCs. These receptors all stem from a man aged 35 to 55 in good health and CMV-seropositive.

The chain couples TRBV19 to TRBJ2-4; TRBD2 agrees at 11 bases. V gave up 6 bases and J gave up 0 bases; unmatched junction bases: 16. Germline CDR1 and CDR2: LNHDA and SQIVND (reference sequence). The CDR3 has 20 residues. The CDR3 DNA sequence: TGTGCCAGTAGCTCTCCTAGCGGGAGGCCACCGACCTCAGCCAAAAACATTCAGTACTTC. Amino acid sequence: CASSSPSGRPPTSAKNIQYF.

This chain connects TRBV27 to TRBJ1-2; D gene unclear. The V end was cut by 3 bases, the J end by 5 bases, with 10 bases between. This CDR3 region has 13 residues. The germline CDR1 and CDR2 sequences are MNHEY and SMNVEV (reference sequence). CDR3 sequence (DNA): TGTGCCAGCAGTTTCCGGAGAGATTATGGCTACACCTTC. It encodes CASSFRRDYGYTF.

The chain joins TRBV9 to TRBJ2-7; the D gene is possibly TRBD2 (5 bases). The CDR3 has 13 amino acids. Germline CDR1 is SGDLS and CDR2 is YYNGEE. V lost 0 bases and J 3 bases, leaving 7 bases between the germline ends. CDR3 DNA sequence: TGTGCCAGCAGCGTAGATCGGGGCTACGAGCAGTACTTC. This encodes CASSVDRGYEQYF.

V usage is TRBV5-1 and J usage is TRBJ1-1; weak D call: TRBD1 (5 bases). Germline V CDR1 and CDR2: SGHRS, YFSETQ. This CDR3 region has 13 residues. Trimming left V 5 bases short and J 1 base short, with 9 bases between. The CDR3 DNA is TGCGCCAGCAGACCGGGGGGGAACACTGAAGCTTTCTTT. It codes for CASRPGGNTEAFF. The full variable domain, rest sourced from reference TRBV5-1 and TRBJ1-1, is KAGVTQTPRYLIKTRGQQVTLSCSPISGHRSVSWYQQTPGQGLQFLFEYFSETQRNKGNFPGRFSGRQFSNSRSEMNVSTLELGDSALYLCASRPGGNTEAFFGQGTRLTVV.

This clone has just a few counts. This chain links TRBV9 with TRBJ2-2, with 10 bases matching TRBD2. Germline-derived CDR1 and CDR2 are SGDLS and YYNGEE. The CDR3 runs 17 residues. J gave up 2 bases and V 6 bases, and 10 bases lay outside the gene matches. This CDR3 is CASTVGGLASNTGELFF. As DNA, the CDR3 is TGTGCCAGCACCGTTGGGGGACTAGCGAGTAACACCGGGGAGCTGTTTTTT.

The chain links TRBV19 to TRBJ1-1; no clear D. The CDR3 totals 16 residues. Germline CDR1 and CDR2: LNHDA and SQIVND (reference sequence). Trimming stripped 4 bases from V and 4 bases from J, with 19 bases between. The CDR3 bases are TGTGCCAGTAGTACCTACCGACCTTCGACGGGCACTGAAGCTTTCTTT. Translation gives CASSTYRPSTGTEAFF.

CDR3 amino acids: CASRGPQAGGITDTQYF. The CDR3 DNA reads as TGTGCCAGCAGAGGCCCCCAAGCGGGGGGAATCACAGATACGCAGTATTTT. The V and J genes are TRBV2 and TRBJ2-3; 9 bases map to TRBD2. This CDR3 spans 17 amino acids. V shed 6 bases, J shed 2 bases, and the junction held 12 bases outside the gene matches. The germline V gene encodes CDR1 SNHLY and CDR2 FYNNEI.

The chain combines TRBV15 with TRBJ2-7; a weak D match, TRBD1 (5 bases). CDR1 is LNHNV and CDR2 is YYDKDF in the germline V gene (reference sequence). Trimming removed 2 bases at V and 7 bases at J, with 15 bases between. The CDR3 sequence is 14 residues long. CDR3 loop: CATSRPSAGREQYF. For the CDR3, the DNA is TGTGCCACCAGCAGACCGAGTGCAGGGCGAGAGCAGTACTTC.

The V and J genes are TRBV7-6 and TRBJ2-7; 11 bases match TRBD2. Germline assignment: CDR1 SGHVS and CDR2 FNYEAQ. V lost 5 bases and J lost 3; bases outside the gene matches: 3. CDR3 size: 14 residues. The CDR3 loop is CASSQGLAGYEQYF. The DNA for the CDR3 is TGTGCCAGCAGCCAAGGACTAGCGGGCTACGAGCAGTACTTC. The whole variable domain, filled in from reference TRBV7-6 and TRBJ2-7, reads GAGVSQSPRYKVTKRGQDVALRCDPISGHVSLYWYRQALGQGPEFLTYFNYEAQQDKSGLPNDRFSAERPEGSISTLTIQRTEQRDSAMYRCASSQGLAGYEQYFGPGTRLTVT.

This rearrangement joins TRBV2 to TRBJ1-2, with TRBD1 as a possible D gene (6 bases). Germline V gene lookup returns CDR1 SNHLY and CDR2 FYNNEI. The CDR3 sequence is 16 residues long. The V end was cut by 7 bases, the J end by 4 bases, with 22 bases between. CDR3 nucleotides: TGTGCCAGCACCCTGGACAGCGGCTCTAGCCTCTATGGCTACACCTTC. Translation: CASTLDSGSSLYGYTF.

The CDR3, as DNA: TGTGCCAGCAGCTTAGAGCCTAGCGGGCTGCGTGTCTACGAGCAGTACTTC. Translated, it gives CASSLEPSGLRVYEQYF. This chain links TRBV7-6 with TRBJ2-7; 8 positions agree with TRBD2. After removal of 1 base from V and 3 bases from J, the junction contained 11 bases not matched to a gene. CDR3 length: 17 residues. Per the germline V gene, CDR1 is SGHVS and CDR2 is FNYEAQ. Full variable domain (outside the CDR3, taken from reference TRBV7-6 and TRBJ2-7): GAGVSQSPRYKVTKRGQDVALRCDPISGHVSLYWYRQALGQGPEFLTYFNYEAQQDKSGLPNDRFSAERPEGSISTLTIQRTEQRDSAMYRCASSLEPSGLRVYEQYFGPGTRLTVT.

J is TRBJ1-1 and V is TRBV4-3; maybe TRBD1 (5 bases). CDR1 LGHNA and CDR2 YSLEER come from the germline V gene. V was shortened by 0 bases and J by 4 bases, with 6 bases between the two germline ends. The CDR3 has 13 residues. CDR3 sequence (DNA): TGCGCCAGCAGCCAAGAGGACATCACTGAAGCTTTCTTT. Translation: CASSQEDITEAFF.

J is TRBJ2-1 and V is TRBV6-5; D gene ambiguous. Germline V gene sequence: CDR1 MNHEY, CDR2 SVGAGI. The length of the CDR3 is 12 residues. Trimming took 6 bases from V and 9 from J, leaving 12 bases between them. CDR3 region: CASRRSETEQFF. CDR3 bases: TGTGCCAGCAGAAGGTCGGAGACTGAGCAGTTCTTC.

The chain joins TRBV27 to TRBJ2-3, with D maybe TRBD1 (6 bases). From germline, CDR1 is MNHEY and CDR2 SMNVEV (reference sequence). This CDR3 contains 16 residues. The V gene lost 2 bases and the J gene lost 1 base, with 13 bases spanning the gap. The CDR3 DNA is TGTGCCAGCAGTTTAGTCAGGGGATCAGGCACAGATACGCAGTATTTT. It is translated as CASSLVRGSGTDTQYF.

The chain links TRBV6-1 to TRBJ1-1; D may be TRBD1 (5 bases). The CDR3 covers 13 residues. Germline assignment: CDR1 MNHNS and CDR2 SASEGT. V dropped 6 bases and J dropped 0 bases, with 8 bases sitting between them. The CDR3, as DNA: TGTGCCAGCAGGCAGGGATTGAACACTGAAGCTTTCTTT. Amino acids: CASRQGLNTEAFF.

The CDR3 region is CATSRGGTLATIYF. The CDR3 coding sequence is TGTGCCACCAGCAGAGGAGGAACGTTGGCCACCATATATTTT. The chain carries TRBV15 and TRBJ1-3; D is unresolved. V lost 1 base and J lost 9, with 13 bases in between. CDR1 is LNHNV, CDR2 YYDKDF, per germline (reference sequence). CDR3 size: 14 residues.

The V gene is TRBV29-1, the J gene TRBJ2-2, with 7 bases that match TRBD2. The germline CDR1 and CDR2 sequences are SQVTM and ANQGSEA. Unmatched junction bases numbered 5, after V lost 6 bases and J lost 4 bases. CDR3 size: 13 residues. The CDR3 nucleotides are TGCAGCGTGACCCCGGGGGGCACCGGGGAGCTGTTTTTT. Translation: CSVTPGGTGELFF.

This clone came up a few times. The V call is TRBV18, the J call TRBJ2-7, with 8 bases identical to TRBD2. After removal of 3 bases from V and 3 bases from J, the junction contained 7 bases not matched to a gene. The germline CDR1 and CDR2 sequences are KGHSH and LQKENI. This CDR3 has 15 residues. CDR3 bases: TGTGCCAGCTCACCGTCCACTAGCGGCAACTACGAGCAGTACTTC. Amino acid sequence: CASSPSTSGNYEQYF. Variable domain in full (rest from reference TRBV18 and TRBJ2-7): NAGVMQNPRHLVRRRGQEARLRCSPMKGHSHVYWYRQLPEEGLKFMVYLQKENIIDESGMPKERFSAEFPKEGPSILRIQQVVRGDSAAYFCASSPSTSGNYEQYFGPGTRLTVT.

DNA of the CDR3: TGTGCCAGCAGCTTAGAATTGGGCCAAGATACGCAGTATTTT. Amino acid sequence: CASSLELGQDTQYF. The chain links TRBV5-4 to TRBJ2-3, with unresolved D. CDR3 length: 14 residues. V lost 2 bases, J lost 5 bases, and 12 bases lay in between. Germline CDR1 is SGHNT and CDR2 is YYREEE (reference sequence).

J is TRBJ2-1 and V is TRBV11-2, with 8 bases identical to TRBD2. The CDR3 has 16 residues. The junction had 11 bases not matched to a gene; V was cut back by 5 bases and J by 5 bases. CDR1 and CDR2 (germline): SGHAT, FQNNGV. The CDR3 sequence is CASSRIGAGGDNEQFF. CDR3 coding DNA: TGTGCCAGCAGCCGGATTGGGGCGGGAGGAGACAATGAGCAGTTCTTC.

The chain has TRBV6-4 and TRBJ1-1; 9 nucleotides match TRBD1. The germline V gene encodes CDR1 MRHNA and CDR2 SNTAGT. J was trimmed by 2 bases and V by 5 bases; bases with no gene match: 3. This CDR3 region has 14 residues. The CDR3 spells CASSKDRGNTEAFF. Here the CDR3 DNA reads TGTGCCAGCAGTAAGGACAGGGGCAACACTGAAGCTTTCTTT.

The genes are TRBV4-3 and TRBJ1-1, with TRBD1 as a possible D gene (5 bases). Per germline, CDR1 LGHNA and CDR2 YSLEER. This CDR3 spans 15 amino acids. Trimming shortened V by 3 bases and J by 1 base, and 12 bases separated the two germline ends. CDR3 DNA sequence: TGCGCCAGCAGCCATGATCGGGGGGGGAACACTGAAGCTTTCTTT. Residues: CASSHDRGGNTEAFF.

This clone was counted a few times. The chain has TRBV19 and TRBJ1-4, with D possibly matching TRBD1 (6 bases). V was clipped by 5 bases and J by 8 bases, with 15 bases between them. The CDR3 covers 14 residues. Germline loops: CDR1 LNHDA, CDR2 SQIVND (reference sequence). The CDR3 nucleotides are TGTGCCAGTAGTTCCGGGACACGACGGGAAAAACTGTTTTTT. Translated, it gives CASSSGTRREKLFF.

The chain is built from TRBV28 and TRBJ2-7; 11 bases are shared with TRBD2. Per the germline V gene, CDR1 is MDHEN and CDR2 is SYDVKM. CDR3 length equals 16 residues. With 2 bases clipped from V and 4 bases from J, the junction kept 7 bases outside the gene matches. This chain's CDR3 is CASSLDGLAGRYEQYF. The CDR3 bases are TGTGCCAGCAGTTTAGACGGACTAGCGGGCAGGTACGAGCAGTACTTC.